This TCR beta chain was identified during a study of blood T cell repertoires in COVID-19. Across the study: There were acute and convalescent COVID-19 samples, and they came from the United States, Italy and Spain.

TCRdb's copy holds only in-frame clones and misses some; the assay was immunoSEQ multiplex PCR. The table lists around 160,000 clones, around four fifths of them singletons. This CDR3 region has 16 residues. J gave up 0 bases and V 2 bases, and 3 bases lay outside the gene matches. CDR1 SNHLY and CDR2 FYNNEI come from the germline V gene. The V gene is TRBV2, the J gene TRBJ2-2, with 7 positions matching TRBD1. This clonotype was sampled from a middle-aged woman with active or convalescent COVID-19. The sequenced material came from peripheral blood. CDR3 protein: CASSEQGVANTGELFF. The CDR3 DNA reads TGTGCCAGCAGTGAACAGGGGGTCGCGAACACCGGGGAGCTGTTTTTT.